Below are 8 T cell receptor beta chains sequenced from a single sample in a study of T-cell reconstitution after alpha-beta-depleted transplantation in children listed by TCRdb under 2016. Library preparation employed PCR. The sequencer listed for this sample is Illumina HiSeq 2500. Molecular barcoding was employed in the preparation of TCR libraries, with unique molecular identifiers being used to normalize TCRbeta repertoire quantification. TCRdb passed the public sequencing reads through fastp at Q25 and MiXCR, retaining productive beta sequences. Rows with one shared CDR3 protein collapse into an entry with the most common genes and DNA. The sample has about 640,000 distinct CDR3 sequences on record, approximately 16% of them singletons. The leading ten clones occupy 1.1% of the sample. The sequencing used PBMCs from the stem cell graft donor, collected from the stem cell graft. All receptors derive from a human donor who donated a stem cell graft to a child with acute myeloid leukemia.

This clonotype turned up a few times. The gene calls are TRBV12-5 and TRBJ2-1; D perhaps matches TRBD2 (6 bases). Germline loops: CDR1 LGHNT, CDR2 FRNRAP. Trimming removed 4 bases at V and 5 bases at J, with 12 bases between. The CDR3 sequence is 14 residues long. CDR3 in amino acids: CASGWREMDNEQFF. In nucleotides, the CDR3 is TGTGCTAGTGGTTGGAGGGAAATGGACAATGAGCAGTTCTTC.

The chain couples TRBV11-2 to TRBJ2-3; 13 bases match TRBD2. Germline assignment: CDR1 SGHAT and CDR2 FQNNGV. With 2 bases clipped from V and 0 bases from J, the junction kept 11 bases outside the gene matches. The CDR3 extends over 20 amino acids. Here the CDR3 DNA reads TGTGCCAGCAGCTTATTCCCCTGGACTAGCGGGGGATCTAGCACAGATACGCAGTATTTT. This encodes CASSLFPWTSGGSSTDTQYF.

The chain recombines TRBV4-3 with TRBJ2-2; TRBD1 matches at 8 bases. This CDR3 is built from 15 residues. CDR1 and CDR2 (germline): LGHNA, YSLEER. Trimming removed 6 bases from V and 5 bases from J; junction bases left unmatched: 8. This CDR3 is CASRLLQGGTGELFF. CDR3 in DNA: TGCGCCAGCAGGTTACTACAGGGGGGAACCGGGGAGCTGTTTTTT.

This clonotype was picked up many times. V is TRBV29-1 and J is TRBJ2-7; TRBD1 matches at 8 bases. The junction had 9 bases not matched to a gene; V was cut back by 1 base and J by 1 base. The CDR3 spans 16 residues. The germline gives CDR1 SQVTM, CDR2 ANQGSEA. For the CDR3, the DNA is TGCAGCGTTGAAGGGGAAAGTCGGACAGGGTCCTACGAGCAGTACTTC. This gives the protein CSVEGESRTGSYEQYF.

This clonotype appeared many times. The CDR3 spells CSARDRGVNTEAFF. As DNA, the CDR3 is TGCAGTGCTAGGGACAGGGGAGTGAACACTGAAGCTTTCTTT. The rearrangement links TRBV20-1 to TRBJ1-1; 9 bases fit TRBD1. The CDR3 contains 14 residues. V dropped 3 bases and J dropped 0; count of bases not matched to a gene: 2. Germline V gene data show CDR1 as DFQATT and CDR2 as SNEGSKA (reference sequence).

V usage is TRBV28 and J usage is TRBJ2-5; 9 nucleotides agree with TRBD1. The CDR3 has 15 residues. The ends lost 7 bases at V and 5 bases at J; junction bases unmatched: 11. The germline gives CDR1 MDHEN, CDR2 SYDVKM. The CDR3 protein is CASTEDRGRGETQYF. The DNA of the CDR3 is TGTGCCAGCACCGAGGACAGGGGACGTGGGGAGACCCAGTACTTC.

This clonotype occurred a few times. This rearrangement joins TRBV5-1 to TRBJ1-1; 7 bases are a match to TRBD1. CDR1 is SGHRS and CDR2 is YFSETQ in the germline V gene. The CDR3 sequence is 17 residues long. The trim removed 2 bases at V and 5 bases at J, leaving 15 bases unmatched. CDR3 protein: CASSFHTPTGRGTEAFF. The CDR3 bases are TGCGCCAGCAGCTTCCACACCCCGACAGGGAGGGGGACTGAAGCTTTCTTT.

This clonotype was seen at least ten times. The CDR3, as DNA: TGCAGTGCTAGAGTTGGGGGTAGCAATCAGCCCCAGCATTTT. This encodes CSARVGGSNQPQHF. This chain links TRBV20-1 with TRBJ1-5, with a tentative D call TRBD1 (5 bases). The CDR3 loop spans 14 amino acids. V shed 1 base and J shed 0 bases, with 7 bases lying between them. Germline CDR1 DFQATT, CDR2 SNEGSKA (reference sequence).